This TCR beta chain appears in the sequencing data of a study of OX40 agonist ivuxolimab in advanced cancers. Whole-study context: Patients received the agonistic anti-OX40 (CD134) antibody ivuxolimab. Prior checkpoint blockade (anti-PD-1, anti-PD-L1 or anti-CTLA-4) was permitted; approximately 41% had it. Findings and limits, study-wide: CD4+ T cells averaged fewer expanded clones than CD8+ T cells. Partial responders dosed at 0.1-3.0 mg/kg displayed clonal expansion ranking among the lowest.

In this sample, this clone turned up a few times. Its antigen is undetermined. Data came from immunoSEQ multiplex PCR; TCRdb stores just in-frame clones and leaves some out. The sample includes approximately 50,000 clones, just under 80% of them seen just once. The sample in question was CD4+ or CD8+ T cells sorted from blood, obtained in a trial of the OX40 agonist ivuxolimab. This TCR came from an adult with an advanced solid tumor such as melanoma, head and neck, liver or kidney cancer.

CDR3 region: CASSYEGRGNYGYTF. The CDR3 DNA follows: TGTGCCAGCAGTTACGAGGGCAGGGGAAACTATGGCTACACCTTC. V is TRBV6-5 and J is TRBJ1-2, with TRBD1 as a possible D gene (6 bases). CDR1 is MNHEY, CDR2 SVGAGI, per germline. CDR3 length: 15 residues. V was pared by 2 bases and J by 2 bases, with 12 bases between.